Shown below are 5 T cell receptor beta chains from a single sample sequenced in a study of shared clonotypes between healthy human individuals. Data came from immunoSEQ multiplex PCR; TCRdb stores just in-frame clones and leaves some out. The table records 2 million to 3 million clones, around nine tenths of them present only once. The sequencing sample was made of naive CD4+ T cells sorted from blood. Subset: CD45RA+ positively selected. The source is a man younger than 35 in good health.

Regarding this clone: Other DNA sequences in the same sample also yield this CDR3. The V gene is TRBV10-3, the J gene TRBJ2-3, with unresolved D. The CDR3 is 12 residues long. Germline V gene data show CDR1 as ENHRY and CDR2 as SYGVKD. Trimming shortened V by 3 bases and J by 4 bases, and 5 bases separated the two germline ends. The CDR3 sequence: CAISDTADTQYF. In nucleotides, the CDR3 is TGTGCCATCAGTGACACAGCAGATACGCAGTATTTT.

The gene calls are TRBV7-2 and TRBJ1-2; D gene unclear. CDR1 and CDR2 (germline): SGHTA, FQGNSA. Trimming left V 5 bases short and J 4 bases short, with 11 bases between. This CDR3 has 13 residues. The CDR3 nucleotides are TGTGCCAGCAGCGGACGGGCATCCTATGGCTACACCTTC. It codes for CASSGRASYGYTF.

The chain has TRBV19 and TRBJ2-2; TRBD2 is a possible D gene (6 bases). Germline V gene data show CDR1 as LNHDA and CDR2 as SQIVND (reference sequence). With 7 bases removed from V and 1 base from J, the gap between germline ends came to 10 bases. The CDR3 runs to 14 residues. CDR3 nucleotides: TGTGCCAGTACCAAAGCGGGGAACACCGGGGAGCTGTTTTTT. Translated, it gives CASTKAGNTGELFF.

The V call is TRBV5-6, the J call TRBJ2-2, with 7 bases that match TRBD1. This CDR3 is built from 16 residues. The J segment lost 2 bases and the V segment lost 0 bases, leaving 4 bases of the junction unmatched. CDR1 SGHDT and CDR2 YYEEEE come from the germline V gene. In nucleotides, the CDR3 is TGTGCCAGCAGCTTGGCCGGGACAGCTAACACCGGGGAGCTGTTTTTT. Translating it yields CASSLAGTANTGELFF.

This chain uses TRBV7-6 with TRBJ2-7; D possibly uses TRBD1 or TRBD2 (5 bases each). With 2 bases removed from V and 1 base from J, the gap between germline ends came to 12 bases. Germline CDR1 SGHVS, CDR2 FNYEAQ. The length of the CDR3 is 15 residues. CDR3 in amino acids: CASSLLQGGSYEQYF. The CDR3 DNA reads as TGTGCCAGCAGCTTACTCCAGGGCGGGTCCTACGAGCAGTACTTC.